Listed below are T cell receptor beta chains from one sample, sequenced in a study of shared clonotypes between healthy human individuals. TCRdb's copy holds only in-frame clones and misses some; the assay was immunoSEQ multiplex PCR. The sample has more than 2,000,000 clones; around nine tenths are singletons. Sequenced input: naive CD4+ T cells sorted from blood. These receptors originate from a man aged 18 to 29 in good health. Each CDR3 is given with its conserved first and last residue. D genes are given only for firm matches. Expanded clones get a size class; other rows say once, few or many, or leave the size out.

-	TRBV25-1	-	TRBJ2-7	CASRHRVGEQYF	TGTGCCAGCAGGCACAGGGTTGGCGAGCAGTACTTC
-	TRBV11-2	-	TRBJ2-5	CASSYTGWETQYF	TGTGCCAGCAGCTATACGGGATGGGAGACCCAGTACTTC
TRBD2	TRBV30	-	TRBJ2-7	CAWSREGIGEQYF	TGTGCCTGGAGTCGGGAGGGTATAGGCGAGCAGTACTTC
TRBD2	TRBV9	-	TRBJ2-7	CASSPTSEPYEQYF	TGTGCCAGCAGCCCGACTAGCGAACCCTACGAGCAGTACTTC
TRBD2	TRBV6-5	once	TRBJ2-7	CASSERERYYEQYF	TGTGCCAGCAGTGAGCGGGAGCGGTACTACGAGCAGTACTTC
-	TRBV4-1	once	TRBJ2-2	CASSQDHQKTGELFF	TGCGCCAGCAGCCAAGATCATCAGAAGACCGGGGAGCTGTTTTTT
-	TRBV25-1	-	TRBJ2-1	CASSKKIGSREYNEQFF	TGTGCCAGCAGTAAAAAGATTGGGTCTAGGGAATACAATGAGCAGTTCTTC
-	TRBV18	few	TRBJ1-2	CASSPGRSGGYTF	TGTGCCAGCTCACCCGGACGGAGCGGTGGCTACACCTTC
TRBD1	TRBV7-7	once	TRBJ2-5	CASSLNRGAAETQYF	TGTGCTAGCAGCTTAAACAGGGGGGCCGCGGAGACCCAGTACTTC
TRBD1	TRBV19	-	TRBJ1-2	CASSPGTGRNYGYTF	TGTGCCAGTAGTCCCGGGACAGGGAGGAACTATGGCTACACCTTC
-	TRBV5-6	-	TRBJ2-6	CASSERSSGANVLTF	TGTGCCAGCAGCGAGAGGTCCTCTGGGGCCAACGTCCTGACTTTC
-	TRBV28	-	TRBJ2-7	CASDDRNAYEQYF	TGTGCCAGCGATGACAGGAATGCCTACGAGCAGTACTTC
-	TRBV25-1	-	TRBJ1-2	CASSGTNYGYTF	TGTGCCAGCAGTGGTACTAACTATGGCTACACCTTC
TRBD2	TRBV29-1	-	TRBJ2-1	CSVVKKFRGRGLSYNEQFF	TGCAGCGTTGTTAAAAAATTCCGCGGGAGGGGCCTCTCCTACAATGAGCAGTTCTTC
-	TRBV19	-	TRBJ1-5	CASSIASGSNQPQHF	TGTGCCAGTAGTATAGCATCGGGGAGCAATCAGCCCCAGCATTTT
TRBD1	TRBV10-3	-	TRBJ1-5	CAISGTGGANQPQHF	TGTGCCATCAGTGGGACAGGGGGCGCGAACCAGCCCCAGCATTTT
-	TRBV2	-	TRBJ2-3	CASSVRTDTQYF	TGTGCCAGCAGTGTTCGCACAGATACGCAGTATTTT
-	TRBV6-6	-	TRBJ1-6	CASSYSGPLHF	TGTGCCAGCAGTTACTCAGGTCCCCTCCACTTT
-	TRBV10-3	-	TRBJ1-2	CAISESRGLGGYTF	TGTGCCATCAGTGAGTCTAGAGGGCTTGGTGGCTACACCTTC
-	TRBV30	-	TRBJ1-4	CAWREQGPTNEKLFF	TGTGCCTGGAGGGAACAGGGCCCAACTAATGAAAAACTGTTTTTT
TRBD1	TRBV5-6	-	TRBJ1-1	CASSTIPGTGRLMNTEAFF	TGTGCCAGCAGCACCATCCCGGGGACAGGGCGCCTTATGAACACTGAAGCTTTCTTT
TRBD1	TRBV30	-	TRBJ1-1	CAWSIGQVNAFF	TGTGCCTGGAGTATCGGACAGGTCAATGCTTTCTTT
-	TRBV29-1	-	TRBJ1-6	CSVKGGDNSPLHF	TGCAGCGTAAAAGGTGGTGATAATTCACCCCTCCACTTT
-	TRBV30	-	TRBJ1-5	CAWGIRGGGNQPQHF	TGTGCCTGGGGAATACGGGGAGGGGGCAATCAGCCCCAGCATTTT
-	TRBV4-3	-	TRBJ1-4	CASSRPEGGILFF	TGCGCCAGCAGCCGCCCCGAGGGGGGCATACTGTTTTTT
-	TRBV5-1	-	TRBJ2-1	CASSLDVGSGEQFF	TGCGCCAGCAGCTTGGATGTGGGTAGCGGTGAGCAGTTCTTC
TRBD2	TRBV15	-	TRBJ2-1	CATSRGLADKYNEQFF	TGTGCCACCAGCCGGGGACTAGCGGACAAGTACAATGAGCAGTTCTTC
-	TRBV5-1	-	TRBJ1-2	CASSLAPEVGYTF	TGCGCCAGCAGCTTGGCGCCCGAGGTTGGCTACACCTTC
-	TRBV5-1	-	TRBJ1-1	CASSSNTEAFF	TGCGCCAGCAGCTCTAACACTGAAGCTTTCTTT
TRBD1	TRBV5-4	-	TRBJ2-2	CASSLGTGGNTGELFF	TGTGCCAGCAGCTTGGGGACAGGGGGGAACACCGGGGAGCTGTTTTTT
-	TRBV5-4	once	TRBJ1-2	CASSLQGGNYGYTF	TGTGCCAGCAGCTTACAGGGAGGGAACTATGGCTACACCTTC
TRBD1	TRBV19	-	TRBJ1-2	CASSPGGPGYTF	TGTGCCAGTAGCCCAGGGGGTCCTGGCTACACCTTC
-	TRBV6-6	-	TRBJ2-1	CASRDVATGLGNEQFF	TGTGCCAGCAGGGACGTAGCGACGGGTCTTGGGAATGAGCAGTTCTTC
TRBD1	TRBV5-1	-	TRBJ1-1	CASSPARDRKNTEAFF	TGCGCCAGCAGCCCCGCCCGGGACAGAAAGAACACTGAAGCTTTCTTT
-	TRBV2	-	TRBJ2-7	CASSDLGVGGSPYEQYF	TGTGCCAGCAGTGATTTAGGTGTAGGGGGATCCCCTTACGAGCAGTACTTC
TRBD1	TRBV2	-	TRBJ2-7	CASRLGQAYEQYF	TGTGCCAGCCGACTGGGACAGGCCTACGAGCAGTACTTC
-	TRBV18	once	TRBJ2-2	CASSPRDSTGELFF	TGTGCCAGCTCACCAAGAGACAGCACCGGGGAGCTGTTTTTT
-	TRBV29-1	once	TRBJ2-5	CSVGPSETQYF	TGCAGCGTGGGACCTTCTGAGACCCAGTACTTC
TRBD2	TRBV9	-	TRBJ2-3	CASSVGLAGDLSTDTQYF	TGTGCCAGCAGCGTAGGACTAGCGGGGGATTTAAGCACAGATACGCAGTATTTT
TRBD2	TRBV4-1	once	TRBJ2-7	CASSQDQVWERGPSYEQYF	TGCGCCAGCAGCCAAGATCAGGTGTGGGAGCGGGGGCCCTCCTACGAGCAGTACTTC
-	TRBV27	-	TRBJ2-3	CASRGTPTNTQYF	TGTGCCAGCAGGGGGACTCCTACTAATACGCAGTATTTT
TRBD2	TRBV7-6	-	TRBJ2-7	CASSLASGRAYEQYF	TGTGCCAGCAGCTTAGCTAGCGGGAGGGCCTACGAGCAGTACTTC
TRBD2	TRBV5-1	-	TRBJ2-5	CASSRTLAGRQETQYF	TGCGCCAGCAGCCGAACTCTAGCGGGAAGGCAAGAGACCCAGTACTTC
-	TRBV19	-	TRBJ2-6	CASSIGGVSGANVLTF	TGTGCCAGTAGTATAGGAGGGGTCTCTGGGGCCAACGTCCTGACTTTC
-	TRBV27	-	TRBJ2-7	CASSQLTGIPYEQYF	TGTGCCAGCAGTCAACTAACAGGGATTCCCTACGAGCAGTACTTC
TRBD1	TRBV5-4	-	TRBJ2-1	CASSSPRQGLYNEQFF	TGTGCCAGCAGCTCGCCGAGACAGGGGCTCTACAATGAGCAGTTCTTC
-	TRBV11-2	-	TRBJ2-1	CASADGNEQFF	TGTGCCAGCGCCGACGGCAATGAGCAGTTCTTC